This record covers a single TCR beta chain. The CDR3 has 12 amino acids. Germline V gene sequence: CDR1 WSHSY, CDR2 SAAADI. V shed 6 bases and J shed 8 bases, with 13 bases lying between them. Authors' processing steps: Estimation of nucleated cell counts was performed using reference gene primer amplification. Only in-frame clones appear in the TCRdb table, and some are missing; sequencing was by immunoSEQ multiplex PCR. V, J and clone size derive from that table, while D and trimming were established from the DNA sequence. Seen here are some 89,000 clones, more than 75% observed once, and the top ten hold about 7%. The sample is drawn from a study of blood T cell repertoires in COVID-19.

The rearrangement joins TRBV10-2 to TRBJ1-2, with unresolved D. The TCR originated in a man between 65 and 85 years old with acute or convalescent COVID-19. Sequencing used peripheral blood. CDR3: CASRDSGVGYTF. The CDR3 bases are TGCGCCAGCAGGGACTCTGGGGTAGGCTACACCTTC.